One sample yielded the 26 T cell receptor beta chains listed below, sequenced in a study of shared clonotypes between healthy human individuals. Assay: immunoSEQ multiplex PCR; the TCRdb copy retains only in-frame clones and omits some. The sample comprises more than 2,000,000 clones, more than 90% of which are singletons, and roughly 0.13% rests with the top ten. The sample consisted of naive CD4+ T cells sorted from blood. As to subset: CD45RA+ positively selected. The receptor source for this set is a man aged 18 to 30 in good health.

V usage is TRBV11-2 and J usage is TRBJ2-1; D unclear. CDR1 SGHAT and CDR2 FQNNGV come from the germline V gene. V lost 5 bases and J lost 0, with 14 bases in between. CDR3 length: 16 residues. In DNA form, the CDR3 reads TGTGCCAGCAGCCATAATAGCTGGGGCTCCTACAATGAGCAGTTCTTC. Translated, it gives CASSHNSWGSYNEQFF.

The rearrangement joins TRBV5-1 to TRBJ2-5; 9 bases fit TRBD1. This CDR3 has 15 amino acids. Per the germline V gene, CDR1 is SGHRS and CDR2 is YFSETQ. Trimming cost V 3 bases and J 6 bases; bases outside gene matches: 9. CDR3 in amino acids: CASSYGQGLGKTQYF. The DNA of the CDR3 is TGCGCCAGCAGCTACGGACAGGGGTTGGGAAAGACCCAGTACTTC. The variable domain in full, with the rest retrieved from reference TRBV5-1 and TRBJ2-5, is KAGVTQTPRYLIKTRGQQVTLSCSPISGHRSVSWYQQTPGQGLQFLFEYFSETQRNKGNFPGRFSGRQFSNSRSEMNVSTLELGDSALYLCASSYGQGLGKTQYFGPGTRLLVL.

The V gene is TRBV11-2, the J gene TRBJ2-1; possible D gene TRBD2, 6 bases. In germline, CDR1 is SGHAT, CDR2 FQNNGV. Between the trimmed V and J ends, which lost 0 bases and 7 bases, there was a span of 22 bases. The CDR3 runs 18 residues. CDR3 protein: CASSLEGGYGALLNEQFF. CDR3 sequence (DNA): TGTGCCAGCAGCTTAGAGGGAGGATACGGGGCACTTTTGAATGAGCAGTTCTTC.

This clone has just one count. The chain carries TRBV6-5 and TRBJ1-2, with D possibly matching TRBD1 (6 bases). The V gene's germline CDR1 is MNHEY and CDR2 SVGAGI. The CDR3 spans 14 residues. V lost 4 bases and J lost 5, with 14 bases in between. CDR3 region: CASSFSRGRYGYTF. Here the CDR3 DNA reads TGTGCCAGCAGTTTTTCCAGGGGACGGTATGGCTACACCTTC.

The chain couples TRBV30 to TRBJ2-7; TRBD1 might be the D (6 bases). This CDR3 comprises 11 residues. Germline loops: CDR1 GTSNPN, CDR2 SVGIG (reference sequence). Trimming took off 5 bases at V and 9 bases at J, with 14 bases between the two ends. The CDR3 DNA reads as TGTGCCTGGTTCCAGGGGCAGACGCAGTACTTC. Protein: CAWFQGQTQYF.

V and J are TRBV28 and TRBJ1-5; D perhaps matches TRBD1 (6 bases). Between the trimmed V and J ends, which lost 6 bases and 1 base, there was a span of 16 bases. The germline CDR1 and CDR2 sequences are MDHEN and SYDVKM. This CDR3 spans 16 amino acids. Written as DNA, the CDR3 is TGTGCCAGCAGAACTAGGGGGGCGGTAAGCAATCAGCCCCAGCATTTT. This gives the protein CASRTRGAVSNQPQHF.

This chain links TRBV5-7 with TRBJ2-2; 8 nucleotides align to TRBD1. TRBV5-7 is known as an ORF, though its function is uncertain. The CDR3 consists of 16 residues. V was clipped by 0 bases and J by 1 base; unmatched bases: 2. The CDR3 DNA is TGTGCCAGCAGCTTGGAGGGGACAGGGAACACCGGGGAGCTGTTTTTT. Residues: CASSLEGTGNTGELFF.

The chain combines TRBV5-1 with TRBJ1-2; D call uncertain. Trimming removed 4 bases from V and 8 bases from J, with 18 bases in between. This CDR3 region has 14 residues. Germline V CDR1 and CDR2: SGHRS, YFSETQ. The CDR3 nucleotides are TGCGCCAGCAGCCGTGGGTCCTCCGAGGGAGGCTACACCTTC. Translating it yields CASSRGSSEGGYTF.

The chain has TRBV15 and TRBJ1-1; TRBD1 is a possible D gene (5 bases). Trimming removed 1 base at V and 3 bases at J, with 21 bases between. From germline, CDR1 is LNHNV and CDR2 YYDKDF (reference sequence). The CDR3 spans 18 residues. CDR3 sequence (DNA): TGTGCCACCAGCAGAGTGGAAAGGGGCTCCCCGGAGGACACTGAAGCTTTCTTT. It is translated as CATSRVERGSPEDTEAFF.

CDR3 coding DNA: TGCGCCAGCAGCTTATATACCTCCTATGGCTACACCTTC. Translated, it gives CASSLYTSYGYTF. This chain links TRBV5-1 with TRBJ1-2; D remains unclear. Germline V gene sequence: CDR1 SGHRS, CDR2 YFSETQ. CDR3 length: 13 amino acids. The V gene lost 2 bases and the J gene lost 4 bases, with 9 bases spanning the gap.

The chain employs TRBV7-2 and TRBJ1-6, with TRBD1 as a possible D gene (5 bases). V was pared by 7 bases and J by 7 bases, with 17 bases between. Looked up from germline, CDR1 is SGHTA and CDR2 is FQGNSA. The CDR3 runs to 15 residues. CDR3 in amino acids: CASTPSQGLNSPLHF. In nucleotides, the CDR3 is TGTGCCAGCACCCCCAGTCAGGGATTGAATTCACCCCTCCACTTT.

DNA of the CDR3: TGTGCCAGCAGCTCCCACGGACGTAGCGGGGTTTACAATGAGCAGTTCTTC. Translating gives CASSSHGRSGVYNEQFF. The chain carries TRBV7-2 and TRBJ2-1, with 8 bases fitting TRBD2. This CDR3 region has 17 residues. CDR1 and CDR2 (germline): SGHTA, FQGNSA. The V segment lost 4 bases and the J segment 4 bases; nucleotides outside the gene matches: 12.

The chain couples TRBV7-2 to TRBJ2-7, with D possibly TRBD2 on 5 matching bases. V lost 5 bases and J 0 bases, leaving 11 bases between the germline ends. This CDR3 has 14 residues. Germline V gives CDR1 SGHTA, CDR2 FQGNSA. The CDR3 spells CASSALAGSYEQYF. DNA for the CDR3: TGTGCCAGCAGCGCCCTGGCGGGCTCCTACGAGCAGTACTTC. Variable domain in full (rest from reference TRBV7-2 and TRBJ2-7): GAGVSQSPSNKVTEKGKDVELRCDPISGHTALYWYRQSLGQGLEFLIYFQGNSAPDKSGLPSDRFSAERTGGSVSTLTIQRTQQEDSAVYLCASSALAGSYEQYFGPGTRLTVT.

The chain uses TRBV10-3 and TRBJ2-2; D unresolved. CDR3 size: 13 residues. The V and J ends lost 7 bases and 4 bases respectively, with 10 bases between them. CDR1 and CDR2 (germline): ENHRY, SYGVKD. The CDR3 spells CAITEWSTGELFF. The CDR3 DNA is TGTGCCATCACCGAGTGGAGCACCGGGGAGCTGTTTTTT.

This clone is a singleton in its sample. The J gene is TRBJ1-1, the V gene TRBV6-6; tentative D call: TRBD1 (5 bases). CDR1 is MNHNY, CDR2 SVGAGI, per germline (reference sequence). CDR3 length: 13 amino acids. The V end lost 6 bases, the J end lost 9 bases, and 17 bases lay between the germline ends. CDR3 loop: CASSPGAGLKAFF. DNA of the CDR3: TGTGCCAGCAGCCCCGGGGCAGGGCTAAAAGCTTTCTTT.

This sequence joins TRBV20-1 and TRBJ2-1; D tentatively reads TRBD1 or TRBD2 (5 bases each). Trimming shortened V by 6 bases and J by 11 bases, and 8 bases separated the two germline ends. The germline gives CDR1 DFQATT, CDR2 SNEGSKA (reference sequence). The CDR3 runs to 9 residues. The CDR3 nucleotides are TGCAGTGCGGGGACCAAGCAGTTCTTC. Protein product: CSAGTKQFF.

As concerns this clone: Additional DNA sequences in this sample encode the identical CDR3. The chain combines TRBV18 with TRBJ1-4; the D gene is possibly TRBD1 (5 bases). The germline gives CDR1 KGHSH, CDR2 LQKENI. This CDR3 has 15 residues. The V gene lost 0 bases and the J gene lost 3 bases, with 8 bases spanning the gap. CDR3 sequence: CASSPPGQSNEKLFF. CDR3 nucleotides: TGTGCCAGCTCACCACCGGGGCAGTCTAATGAAAAACTGTTTTTT.

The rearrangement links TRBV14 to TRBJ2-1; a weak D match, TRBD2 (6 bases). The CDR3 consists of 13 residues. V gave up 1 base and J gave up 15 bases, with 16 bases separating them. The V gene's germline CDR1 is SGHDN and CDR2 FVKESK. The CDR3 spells CASSQVPTSSPFF. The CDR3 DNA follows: TGTGCCAGCAGCCAAGTTCCCACTAGCTCGCCGTTCTTC.

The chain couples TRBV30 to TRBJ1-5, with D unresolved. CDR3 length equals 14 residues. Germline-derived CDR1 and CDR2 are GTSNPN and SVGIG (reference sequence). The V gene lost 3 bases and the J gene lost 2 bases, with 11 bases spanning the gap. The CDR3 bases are TGTGCCTGGAGGTCCGGCGACCGCAATCAGCCCCAGCATTTT. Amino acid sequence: CAWRSGDRNQPQHF.

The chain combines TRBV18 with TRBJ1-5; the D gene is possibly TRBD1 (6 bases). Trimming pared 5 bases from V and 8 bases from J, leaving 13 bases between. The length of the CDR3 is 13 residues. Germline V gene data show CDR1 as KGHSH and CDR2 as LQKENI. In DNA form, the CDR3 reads TGTGCCAGCTCATTCTACAGGGAAGAGCCCCAGCATTTT. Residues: CASSFYREEPQHF. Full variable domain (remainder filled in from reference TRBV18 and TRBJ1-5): NAGVMQNPRHLVRRRGQEARLRCSPMKGHSHVYWYRQLPEEGLKFMVYLQKENIIDESGMPKERFSAEFPKEGPSILRIQQVVRGDSAAYFCASSFYREEPQHFGDGTRLSIL.

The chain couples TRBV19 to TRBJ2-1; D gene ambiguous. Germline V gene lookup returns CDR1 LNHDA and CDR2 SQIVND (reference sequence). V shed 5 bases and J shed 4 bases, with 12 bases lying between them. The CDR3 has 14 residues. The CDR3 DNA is TGTGCCAGTAGTCATTCGACCTTTTACAATGAGCAGTTCTTC. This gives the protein CASSHSTFYNEQFF.

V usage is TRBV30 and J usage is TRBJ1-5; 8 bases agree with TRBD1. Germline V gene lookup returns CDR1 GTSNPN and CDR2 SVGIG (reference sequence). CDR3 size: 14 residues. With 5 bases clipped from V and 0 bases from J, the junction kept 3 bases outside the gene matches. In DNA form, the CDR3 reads TGTGCCTGGCAAGACAGGGGTAGCAATCAGCCCCAGCATTTT. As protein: CAWQDRGSNQPQHF.

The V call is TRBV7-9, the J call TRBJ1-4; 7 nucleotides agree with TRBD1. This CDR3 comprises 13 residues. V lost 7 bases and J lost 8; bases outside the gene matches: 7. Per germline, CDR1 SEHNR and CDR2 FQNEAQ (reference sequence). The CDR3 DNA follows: TGTGCCAGCAACCGGGACAGCACCGAAAAACTGTTTTTT. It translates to CASNRDSTEKLFF.

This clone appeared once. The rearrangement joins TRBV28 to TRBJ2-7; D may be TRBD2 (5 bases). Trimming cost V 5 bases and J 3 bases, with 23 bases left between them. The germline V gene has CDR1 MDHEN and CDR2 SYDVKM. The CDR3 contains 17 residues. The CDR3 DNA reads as TGTGCCAGCAGTCCCACCCTTGGTAGAGGGTATCACTACGAGCAGTACTTC. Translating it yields CASSPTLGRGYHYEQYF.

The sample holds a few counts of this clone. The CDR3 sequence is CSVKGNRNTEAFF. CDR3 DNA sequence: TGCAGCGTTAAGGGGAACAGGAACACTGAAGCTTTCTTT. This sequence joins TRBV29-1 and TRBJ1-1; maybe TRBD1 (5 bases). V lost 5 bases and J 1 base, leaving 11 bases between the germline ends. Per the germline V gene, CDR1 is SQVTM and CDR2 is ANQGSEA. The CDR3 extends over 13 amino acids.

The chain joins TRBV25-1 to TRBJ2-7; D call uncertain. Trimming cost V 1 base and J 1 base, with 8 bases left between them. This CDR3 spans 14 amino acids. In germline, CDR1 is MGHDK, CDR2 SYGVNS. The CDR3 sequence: CASSEWKRSYEQYF. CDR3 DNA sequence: TGTGCCAGCAGTGAATGGAAAAGGTCCTACGAGCAGTACTTC.